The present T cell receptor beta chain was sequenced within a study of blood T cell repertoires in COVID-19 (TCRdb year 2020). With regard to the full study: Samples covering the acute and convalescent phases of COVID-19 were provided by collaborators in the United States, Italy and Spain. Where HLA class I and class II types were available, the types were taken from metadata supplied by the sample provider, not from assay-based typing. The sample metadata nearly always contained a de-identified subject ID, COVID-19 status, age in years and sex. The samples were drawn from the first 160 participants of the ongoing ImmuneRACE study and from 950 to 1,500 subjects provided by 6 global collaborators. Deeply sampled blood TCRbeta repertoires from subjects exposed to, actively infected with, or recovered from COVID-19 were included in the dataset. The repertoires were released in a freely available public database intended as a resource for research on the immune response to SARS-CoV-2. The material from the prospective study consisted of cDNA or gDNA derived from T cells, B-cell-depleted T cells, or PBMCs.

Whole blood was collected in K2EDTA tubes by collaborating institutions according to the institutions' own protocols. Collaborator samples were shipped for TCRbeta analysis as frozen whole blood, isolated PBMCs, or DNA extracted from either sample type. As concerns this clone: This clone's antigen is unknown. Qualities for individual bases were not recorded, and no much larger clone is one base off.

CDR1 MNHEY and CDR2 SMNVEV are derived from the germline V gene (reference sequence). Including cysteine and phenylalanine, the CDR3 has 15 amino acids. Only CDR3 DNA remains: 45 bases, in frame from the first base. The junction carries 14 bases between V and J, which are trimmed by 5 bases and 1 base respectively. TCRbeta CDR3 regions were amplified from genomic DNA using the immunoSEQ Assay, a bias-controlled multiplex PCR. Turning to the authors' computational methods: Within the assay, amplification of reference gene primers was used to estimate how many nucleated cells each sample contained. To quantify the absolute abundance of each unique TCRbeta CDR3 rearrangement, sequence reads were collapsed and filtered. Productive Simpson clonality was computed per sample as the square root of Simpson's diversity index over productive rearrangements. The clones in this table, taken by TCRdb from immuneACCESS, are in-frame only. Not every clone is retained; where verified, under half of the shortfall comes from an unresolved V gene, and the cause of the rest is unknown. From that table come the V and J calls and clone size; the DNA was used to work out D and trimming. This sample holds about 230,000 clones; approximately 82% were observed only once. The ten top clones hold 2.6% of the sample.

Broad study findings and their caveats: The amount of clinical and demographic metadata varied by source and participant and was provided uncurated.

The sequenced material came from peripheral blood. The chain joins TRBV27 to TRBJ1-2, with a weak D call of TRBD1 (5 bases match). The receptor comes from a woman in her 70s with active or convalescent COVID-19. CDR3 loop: CASSQPRGGNYGYTF. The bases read TGTGCCAGCAGTCAACCCCGCGGGGGTAACTATGGCTACACCTTC.